The 23 T cell receptor beta chains below were found in one sample sequenced in a study of T cell changes during pregnancy in multiple sclerosis (dated by TCRdb to between 2018 and 2020). Libraries were prepared through the immunoSEQ multiplex PCR assay. This immuneACCESS table, as held by TCRdb, lists in-frame sequences with V and J called but not all clones. Of the missing ones, under half trace to an unresolved V gene in checked studies; the others have no known cause. The sample table shows about 75,000 clones, and about nine tenths are seen once. Jointly, the top ten make up around 0.45% of the sample. The source was CD4+ T cells from peripheral blood mononuclear cells, collected before pregnancy. These receptors all come from a female donor with multiple sclerosis, enrolled in a pregnancy study.

J is TRBJ1-2 and V is TRBV5-5; the D is unclear. The V and J ends lost 0 bases and 0 bases respectively, with 6 bases between them. The CDR3 sequence is 14 residues long. Germline V lookup: CDR1 SGHKS, CDR2 YYEKEE (reference sequence). The CDR3 DNA reads TGTGCCAGCAGCTTGGTAGAGACTAACTATGGCTACACCTTC. Translated: CASSLVETNYGYTF. Supplemented by reference TRBV5-5 and TRBJ1-2, the full variable domain reads DAGVTQSPTHLIKTRGQQVTLRCSPISGHKSVSWYQQVLGQGPQFIFQYYEKEERGRGNFPDRFSARQFPNYSSELNVNALLLGDSALYLCASSLVETNYGYTFGSGTRLTVV.

The chain links TRBV7-9 to TRBJ1-1; 11 bases align to TRBD1. The CDR3 spans 15 residues. V lost 5 bases, J lost 5 bases, and 7 bases stayed unmatched. Germline CDR1 and CDR2: SEHNR and FQNEAQ (reference sequence). In DNA form, the CDR3 reads TGTGCCAGCAGCGCGGACAGGGGGCTTGGGACTGAAGCTTTCTTT. Residues: CASSADRGLGTEAFF.

V gene TRBV19 combines with J gene TRBJ1-6; tentative D call: TRBD1 (6 bases). The CDR3 spans 13 residues. V lost 8 bases and J lost 9, with 14 bases in between. The germline V gene has CDR1 LNHDA and CDR2 SQIVND (reference sequence). CDR3 nucleotide sequence: TGTGCCAGTCAGCAGGGGATCAGTTCACCCCTCCACTTT. Encoded protein: CASQQGISSPLHF.

The V and J genes are TRBV5-1 and TRBJ2-1; TRBD1 aligns across 10 bases. This CDR3 has 18 amino acids. Germline V gene sequence: CDR1 SGHRS, CDR2 YFSETQ. J lost 9 bases, V lost 4 bases, and 19 bases had no gene match. CDR3 sequence reads: CASSLNGFDRGLEGEQFF. CDR3 nucleotides: TGCGCCAGCAGCCTGAACGGATTTGACAGGGGGCTAGAGGGTGAGCAGTTCTTC.

The rearrangement joins TRBV14 to TRBJ1-1; D perhaps matches TRBD1 (5 bases). Trimming left V 3 bases short and J 6 bases short, with 14 bases between. Germline assignment: CDR1 SGHDN and CDR2 FVKESK. This CDR3 has 14 residues. DNA for the CDR3: TGTGCCAGCAGCCATCGGGGGATTGCGGCTGAAGCTTTCTTT. Its protein is CASSHRGIAAEAFF.

This rearrangement joins TRBV19 to TRBJ2-5; 7 bases agree with TRBD1. This CDR3 comprises 15 residues. Germline lookup yields CDR1 LNHDA and CDR2 SQIVND (reference sequence). V shed 7 bases and J 2 bases; nucleotides not matched to a gene: 10. CDR3 in DNA: TGTGCCAGTAAGGAACAGGGGAGACGGCAAGAGACCCAGTACTTC. Translating gives CASKEQGRRQETQYF.

About this clone: This sample also contains other DNA sequences that code for the same CDR3. V gene TRBV2 combines with J gene TRBJ1-1; the match to TRBD1 covers 7 bases. V was clipped by 6 bases and J by 2 bases; unmatched bases: 6. CDR3 length: 14 amino acids. Germline CDR1 and CDR2: SNHLY and FYNNEI. CDR3 nucleotide sequence: TGTGCCAGCAGCGACAGACAGGGTAACACTGAAGCTTTCTTT. Translation: CASSDRQGNTEAFF.

V and J are TRBV1 and TRBJ1-1; the tabulated D call, TRBD1, remains unverified against the DNA. TRBV1 is a pseudogene locus. This CDR3 is built from 16 residues. The CDR3 DNA reads as TGCACCAGCAGCCGCGACAGGGGTAGGATGAACACTGAAGCTTTCTTT. This translates into CTSSRDRGRMNTEAFF.

This chain links TRBV27 with TRBJ1-1; weak D call: TRBD1 (5 bases). Trimming took 5 bases from V and 5 from J, leaving 12 bases between them. From germline, CDR1 is MNHEY and CDR2 SMNVEV (reference sequence). The CDR3 totals 13 residues. The chain's CDR3 is CASSAPGVTEAFF. CDR3 DNA: TGTGCCAGCAGTGCCCCGGGGGTGACTGAAGCTTTCTTT.

The chain is built from TRBV11-1 and TRBJ1-2, with D possibly TRBD1 on 5 matching bases. The germline V gene encodes CDR1 SGHAT and CDR2 FQDESV (reference sequence). The CDR3 spans 15 residues. V lost 5 bases to trimming and J lost 7 bases, with 20 bases between them. The CDR3 is CASSRYLGPDSGYTF. CDR3 in DNA: TGTGCCAGCAGCCGTTACCTGGGGCCGGATAGTGGCTACACCTTC.

The chain uses TRBV5-1 and TRBJ2-3; 10 bases are shared with TRBD2. The CDR3 length is 19 residues. CDR1 is SGHRS and CDR2 is YFSETQ in the germline V gene. The ends lost 0 bases at V and 0 bases at J; junction bases unmatched: 10. The CDR3 here is CASSLAASGGLTSTDTQYF. The CDR3 DNA follows: TGCGCCAGCAGCTTGGCGGCTAGCGGGGGCCTTACTAGCACAGATACGCAGTATTTT.

V usage is TRBV21-1 and J usage is TRBJ1-1; TRBD1 is taken as the D call from the table, unchecked against the DNA. TRBV21-1 is given as a pseudogene. This CDR3 region has 13 residues. The CDR3 DNA is TGTGCCAGCAGCACAACAGAGAACACTGAAGCTTTCTTT. Translating gives CASSTTENTEAFF.

The chain is built from TRBV30 and TRBJ2-5, with D possibly being TRBD1 (5 bases). The V end lost 2 bases, the J end lost 1 base, and 8 bases lay between the germline ends. The CDR3 extends over 13 amino acids. The germline gives CDR1 GTSNPN, CDR2 SVGIG (reference sequence). The CDR3 loop is CAWSSTVQETQYF. DNA of the CDR3: TGTGCCTGGAGTTCGACAGTCCAAGAGACCCAGTACTTC.

This chain connects TRBV19 to TRBJ1-3; D ambiguous. Germline V gives CDR1 LNHDA, CDR2 SQIVND (reference sequence). The CDR3 has 16 amino acids. Trimming took off 5 bases at V and 0 bases at J, with 14 bases between the two ends. CDR3 loop: CASSGPRTSSGNTIYF. DNA of the CDR3: TGTGCCAGTAGTGGTCCCAGGACTTCCTCTGGAAACACCATATATTTT.

The V gene is TRBV11-3, the J gene TRBJ2-5, with no clear D. V was shortened by 2 bases and J by 2 bases, with 9 bases between the two germline ends. Germline CDR1 is SGHNT and CDR2 is YENEEA. This CDR3 is built from 14 residues. The CDR3 protein is CASSLRDSQETQYF. The CDR3 DNA sequence: TGTGCCAGCAGCTTAAGAGACTCTCAAGAGACCCAGTACTTC.

The chain combines TRBV19 with TRBJ1-2; perhaps TRBD1 as D (6 bases). Trimming took off 6 bases at V and 4 bases at J, with 12 bases between the two ends. The CDR3 is made up of 13 amino acids. Germline-derived CDR1 and CDR2 are LNHDA and SQIVND (reference sequence). The CDR3 DNA is TGTGCCAGTAGCCGGGGGGCGATCTATGGCTACACCTTC. This translates into CASSRGAIYGYTF.

In nucleotides, the CDR3 is TGTGCTAGTGGTTTGGTAGCTGGGACTAGTTCACCCCTCCACTTT. Translation gives CASGLVAGTSSPLHF. This chain connects TRBV12-5 to TRBJ1-6; possible D gene TRBD1, 5 bases. The CDR3 sequence is 15 residues long. V lost 0 bases and J 9 bases, leaving 12 bases between the germline ends. Germline CDR1 reads LGHNT; CDR2 reads FRNRAP.

This clone was recorded once. The J gene is TRBJ2-1, the V gene TRBV5-1, with TRBD2 matching over 12 bases. The J segment lost 8 bases and the V segment lost 0 bases, leaving 12 bases of the junction unmatched. The CDR3 is made up of 18 amino acids. The germline V gene encodes CDR1 SGHRS and CDR2 YFSETQ. CDR3 in amino acids: CASSLAGLAGGPRDEQFF. Here the CDR3 DNA reads TGCGCCAGCAGCTTGGCGGGGCTAGCGGGAGGGCCCAGGGATGAGCAGTTCTTC.

The gene calls are TRBV7-5 and TRBJ2-3; the table's D gene call, TRBD2, was not cross checked with the DNA. TRBV7-5 is flagged as a pseudogene. The CDR3 is made up of 17 amino acids. The DNA of the CDR3 is TGTGCCAGAAGCTCCTTACTAGCGGGAGTGAGTACAGATACGCAGTATTTT. Translated: CARSSLLAGVSTDTQYF.

The chain is built from TRBV30 and TRBJ1-1; TRBD1 agrees at 7 bases. This CDR3 comprises 12 residues. Trimming at V came to 7 bases and at J to 5 bases, leaving 7 bases not matched to a gene. From germline, CDR1 is GTSNPN and CDR2 SVGIG (reference sequence). CDR3 sequence: CAFQTGRTEAFF. In DNA, the CDR3 is TGTGCCTTCCAGACAGGGAGGACTGAAGCTTTCTTT.

In its sample, this clone was seen a few times. This rearrangement joins TRBV6-5 to TRBJ1-2; D is undetermined. The germline V gene has CDR1 MNHEY and CDR2 SVGAGI. The germline V and J ends were trimmed by 6 bases and 5 bases, with 16 bases remaining between them. The CDR3 consists of 14 residues. The DNA of the CDR3 is TGTGCCAGCAGCCTGGCCCAGGAGGAGTATGGCTACACCTTC. Its protein is CASSLAQEEYGYTF.

This clone appeared a single time. The rearrangement links TRBV2 to TRBJ2-2, with TRBD2 matching 7 bases. CDR1 and CDR2 (germline): SNHLY, FYNNEI. The CDR3 length is 13 residues. J lost 5 bases, V lost 8 bases, and 5 bases had no gene match. CDR3 coding DNA: TGTGCCAGCGGCGGCGGGGGTACCGGGGAGCTGTTTTTT. As protein: CASGGGGTGELFF.

The sample holds a few counts of this clone. The chain joins TRBV5-1 to TRBJ2-2; 8 nucleotides line up with TRBD2. The germline V gene has CDR1 SGHRS and CDR2 YFSETQ. The CDR3 runs to 14 residues. V lost 5 bases, J lost 6 bases, and 6 bases stayed unmatched. The CDR3 DNA is TGCGCCAGCAGTGCTAGCGGGCTAGCCGGGGAGCTGTTTTTT. Translated: CASSASGLAGELFF.